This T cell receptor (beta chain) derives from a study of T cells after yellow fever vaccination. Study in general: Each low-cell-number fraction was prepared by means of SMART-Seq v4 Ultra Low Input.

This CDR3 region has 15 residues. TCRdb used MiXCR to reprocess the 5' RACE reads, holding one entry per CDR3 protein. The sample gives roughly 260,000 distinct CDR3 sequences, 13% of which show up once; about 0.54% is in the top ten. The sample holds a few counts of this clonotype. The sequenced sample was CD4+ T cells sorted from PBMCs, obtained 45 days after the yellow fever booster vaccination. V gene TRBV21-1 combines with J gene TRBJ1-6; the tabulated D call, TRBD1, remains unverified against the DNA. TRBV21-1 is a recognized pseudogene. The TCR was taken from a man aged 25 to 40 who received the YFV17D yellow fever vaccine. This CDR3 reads CASSKGQGGDSPLHF. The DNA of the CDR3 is TGTGCCAGCAGCAAAGGGCAGGGGGGAGATTCACCCCTCCACTTT.